These 2 T cell receptor beta chains came from one sample sequenced in a study of cytotoxic CD8 clonotypes in ibrutinib-treated CLL. Profiling relied on immunoSEQ multiplex PCR, and the TCRdb table lists in-frame clones only, not all of them. The sample consists of about 140,000 clones, 70% to 85% of them appearing once. Source: PBMCs, taken after 12 months of ibrutinib treatment. The receptor source for this set is a human donor with chronic lymphocytic leukemia.

The table lists this clone with a count of one. The chain is built from TRBV28 and TRBJ2-1, with no clear D. Per the germline V gene, CDR1 is MDHEN and CDR2 is SYDVKM. The V gene lost 7 bases and the J gene lost 12 bases, with 13 bases spanning the gap. The CDR3 loop spans 11 amino acids. The chain's CDR3 is CASTDTARQFF. DNA for the CDR3: TGTGCCAGCACCGACACGGCGCGGCAGTTCTTC.

V is TRBV30 and J is TRBJ2-3; possible D gene TRBD1, 6 bases. V was trimmed by 4 bases and J by 6 bases, leaving 11 bases between them. The CDR3 runs to 12 residues. CDR1 and CDR2 from the germline V gene are GTSNPN and SVGIG (reference sequence). Here the CDR3 DNA reads TGTGCCTGGACCACAGGGTCGGATACGCAGTATTTT. Translated, it gives CAWTTGSDTQYF. Full variable domain (remainder filled in from reference TRBV30 and TRBJ2-3): SQTIHQWPATLVQPVGSPLSLECTVEGTSNPNLYWYRQAAGRGLQLLFYSVGIGQISSEVPQNLSASRPQDRQFILSSKKLLLSDSGFYLCAWTTGSDTQYFGPGTRLTVL.